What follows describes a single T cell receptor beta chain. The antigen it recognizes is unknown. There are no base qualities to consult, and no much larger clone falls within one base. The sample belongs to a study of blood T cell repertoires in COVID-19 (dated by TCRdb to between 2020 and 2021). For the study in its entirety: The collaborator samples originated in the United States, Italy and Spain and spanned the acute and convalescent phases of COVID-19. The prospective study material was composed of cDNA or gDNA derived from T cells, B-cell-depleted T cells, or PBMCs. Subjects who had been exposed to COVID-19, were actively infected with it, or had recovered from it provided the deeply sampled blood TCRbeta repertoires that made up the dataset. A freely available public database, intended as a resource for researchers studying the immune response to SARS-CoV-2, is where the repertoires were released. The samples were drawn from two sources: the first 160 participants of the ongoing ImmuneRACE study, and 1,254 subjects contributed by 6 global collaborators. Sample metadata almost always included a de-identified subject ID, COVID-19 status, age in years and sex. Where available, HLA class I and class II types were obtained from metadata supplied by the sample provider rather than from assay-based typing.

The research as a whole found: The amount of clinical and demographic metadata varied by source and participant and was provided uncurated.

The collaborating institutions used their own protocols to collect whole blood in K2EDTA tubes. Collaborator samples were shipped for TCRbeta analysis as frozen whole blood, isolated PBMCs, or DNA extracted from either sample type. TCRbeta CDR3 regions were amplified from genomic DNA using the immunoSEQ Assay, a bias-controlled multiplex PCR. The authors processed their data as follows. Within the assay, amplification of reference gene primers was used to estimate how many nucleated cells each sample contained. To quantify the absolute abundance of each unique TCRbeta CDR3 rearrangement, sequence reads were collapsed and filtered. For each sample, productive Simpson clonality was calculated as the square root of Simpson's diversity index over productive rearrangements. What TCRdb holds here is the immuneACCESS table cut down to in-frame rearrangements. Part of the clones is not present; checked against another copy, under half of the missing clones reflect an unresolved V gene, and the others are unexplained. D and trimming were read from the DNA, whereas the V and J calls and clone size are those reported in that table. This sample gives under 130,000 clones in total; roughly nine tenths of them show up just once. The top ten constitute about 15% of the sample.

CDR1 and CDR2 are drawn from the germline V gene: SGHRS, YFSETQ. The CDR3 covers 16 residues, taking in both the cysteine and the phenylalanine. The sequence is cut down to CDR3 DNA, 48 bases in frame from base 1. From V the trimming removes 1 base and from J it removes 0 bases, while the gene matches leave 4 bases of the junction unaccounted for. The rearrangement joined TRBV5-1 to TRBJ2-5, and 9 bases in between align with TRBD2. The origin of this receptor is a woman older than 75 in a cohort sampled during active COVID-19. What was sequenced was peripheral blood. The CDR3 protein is CASSLTVAGDQETQYF. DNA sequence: TGCGCCAGCAGCTTGACGGTAGCGGGAGACCAAGAGACCCAGTACTTC.